Listed here is a single T cell receptor (beta chain). Its antigen remains unidentified. The sample holds no much larger clone one base away, and base qualities are not on file. The entry originates in a study of metastatic and nonmetastatic thyroid tumors (dated by TCRdb to 2018 to 2021). For the study in its entirety: Repertoires from peripheral blood and from tumor or nodule tissue samples of malignant and benign thyroid patients were compared.

V has 5 bases trimmed and J has 4 bases trimmed; junction bases matching no gene number 5. Reading from cysteine to phenylalanine, the CDR3 counts 14 amino acids. Only the CDR3 region is kept as DNA, spanning 42 bases read in frame from base 1. CDR1 and CDR2 were assigned from the germline V gene (reference sequence) as MNHEY and SMNVEV. Library method: PCR. Sequencer: Illumina HiSeq 4000. High-throughput sequencing was used to profile the TCR beta-chain CDR3 region of each patient. The authors processed their data as follows. A classifier to discriminate distant-metastatic papillary thyroid cancer patients was built from CDR3 differences across clinicopathological groups. To measure repertoire diversity the researchers used the Shannon index, while the Morisita-Horn index served to gauge how similar the tumor and blood repertoires were. Clones were called with MiXCR by TCRdb after fastp trimmed the public reads at Q25, and only in-frame beta chains were retained. These V and J calls are TCRdb output, not the study's own analysis. This sample holds 30,000 to 35,000 clones; approximately 19% were observed only once. The ten largest clonotypes hold under 25% of the sample.

Findings and caveats that apply to the study as a whole: TCR beta diversity was reported as significantly higher in malignant tumors than in benign nodules, in both blood and tumor samples.

No patient had received any treatment before thyroid surgery. Using T-cell receptor beta sequencing, the study looked back at clinical samples from patients collected from about 2011 to 2019. The sequenced sample was blood. This TCR derives from a female donor with papillary thyroid cancer or a benign thyroid nodule (not recorded which). Some clones in this sample may be carry-over from other donors' samples. The V and J segments used are TRBV27 and TRBJ1-1, with 9 central nucleotides matching TRBD1. The nucleotide sequence is TGTGCCAGCAGTCCCTCGGGACAGGGCACTGAAGCTTTCTTT. Its coded protein is CASSPSGQGTEAFF.